Listed below are T cell receptor beta chains from one sample, sequenced in a study of blood T cell repertoires in COVID-19. The table came from immunoSEQ multiplex PCR; TCRdb's copy has only in-frame clones and leaves some out. The data show more than 95,000 clones, less than 90% seen once. Sequenced sample: peripheral blood. These receptors originate from a man in his forties or fifties with acute or convalescent COVID-19. CDR3s include the opening cysteine and the closing phenylalanine or tryptophan. Fields, in order: CDR3 length, J gene, clone size, V gene, CDR3 protein. Some rows have no size entry. The others give once, few or many, or a class for an expanded clone.

len: 15; j_gene: TRBJ2-1; abundance: NA; v_gene: TRBV24-1; CDR3aa: CATSPVSGNYNEQFF
len: 12; j_gene: TRBJ1-3; abundance: NA; v_gene: TRBV5-8; CDR3aa: CASSPQGPLIYF
len: 15; j_gene: TRBJ2-5; abundance: NA; v_gene: TRBV21-1; CDR3aa: CASSSPIGGAETQYF
len: 15; j_gene: TRBJ2-1; abundance: NA; v_gene: TRBV13; CDR3aa: CASSFRELRYNEQFF
len: 14; j_gene: TRBJ1-4; abundance: NA; v_gene: TRBV7-9; CDR3aa: CASSLSGGDEKLFF
len: 15; j_gene: TRBJ2-1; abundance: NA; v_gene: TRBV2; CDR3aa: CASSGDSGGYNEQFF
len: 15; j_gene: TRBJ2-3; abundance: NA; v_gene: TRBV2; CDR3aa: CASGGQGLFTDTQYF
len: 13; j_gene: TRBJ2-7; abundance: once; v_gene: TRBV19; CDR3aa: CASSKDRGFEQYF
len: 15; j_gene: TRBJ2-1; abundance: NA; v_gene: TRBV4-1; CDR3aa: CASSQVQDRANEQFF
len: 13; j_gene: TRBJ2-3; abundance: NA; v_gene: TRBV5-1; CDR3aa: CASSLEASGTQYF
len: 13; j_gene: TRBJ1-4; abundance: NA; v_gene: TRBV19; CDR3aa: CASRSQPGVELFF
len: 15; j_gene: TRBJ2-5; abundance: few; v_gene: TRBV7-2; CDR3aa: CASSLTRDSPETQYF
len: 14; j_gene: TRBJ1-6; abundance: NA; v_gene: TRBV6-5; CDR3aa: CASSYGDNAFPLHF
len: 14; j_gene: TRBJ2-7; abundance: NA; v_gene: TRBV4-1; CDR3aa: CASSPRGESYEQYF
len: 15; j_gene: TRBJ1-1; abundance: NA; v_gene: TRBV5-4; CDR3aa: CASSSVTGGHTEAFF
len: 14; j_gene: TRBJ1-5; abundance: NA; v_gene: TRBV18; CDR3aa: CASSPTGSTQPQHF
len: 14; j_gene: TRBJ1-2; abundance: few; v_gene: TRBV2; CDR3aa: CASSEAAVGYGYTF
len: 15; j_gene: TRBJ2-3; abundance: once; v_gene: TRBV11-3; CDR3aa: CASSVTSGRADTQYF
len: 14; j_gene: TRBJ1-1; abundance: NA; v_gene: TRBV19; CDR3aa: CASSIAGSNTEAFF
len: 13; j_gene: TRBJ1-6; abundance: NA; v_gene: TRBV27; CDR3aa: CASSLSRNSPLHF
len: 18; j_gene: TRBJ1-3; abundance: NA; v_gene: TRBV4-1; CDR3aa: CASSQDRSATGAGNTIYF
len: 15; j_gene: TRBJ2-5; abundance: once; v_gene: TRBV5-1; CDR3aa: CASSLGWTTQETQYF
len: 18; j_gene: TRBJ1-5; abundance: once; v_gene: TRBV6-2/TRBV6-3; CDR3aa: CASSLPGTIPYSNQPQHF
len: 11; j_gene: TRBJ2-1; abundance: NA; v_gene: TRBV7-9; CDR3aa: CASSSELVQFF
len: 14; j_gene: TRBJ2-7; abundance: NA; v_gene: TRBV27; CDR3aa: CASSGTSGSYEQYF
len: 15; j_gene: TRBJ2-3; abundance: NA; v_gene: TRBV30; CDR3aa: CAWSLTGVSTDTQYF
len: 14; j_gene: TRBJ2-2; abundance: once; v_gene: TRBV30; CDR3aa: CAWSESGWAGELFF
len: 17; j_gene: TRBJ2-7; abundance: NA; v_gene: TRBV5-8; CDR3aa: CASSFTSGGAVSYEQYF
len: 16; j_gene: TRBJ2-2; abundance: NA; v_gene: TRBV11-2; CDR3aa: CASSPPGQGAAGELFF